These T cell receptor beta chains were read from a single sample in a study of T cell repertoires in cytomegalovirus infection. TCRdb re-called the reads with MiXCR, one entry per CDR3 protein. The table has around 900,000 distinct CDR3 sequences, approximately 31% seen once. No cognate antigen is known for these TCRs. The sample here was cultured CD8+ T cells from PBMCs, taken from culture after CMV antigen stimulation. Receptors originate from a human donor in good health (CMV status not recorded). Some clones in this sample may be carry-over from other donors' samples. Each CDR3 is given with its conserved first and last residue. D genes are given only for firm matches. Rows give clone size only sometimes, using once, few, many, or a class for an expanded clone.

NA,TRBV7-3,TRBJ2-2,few,CASSPLGNTGELFF,TGTGCCAGCAGCCCACTCGGGAACACCGGGGAGCTGTTTTTT
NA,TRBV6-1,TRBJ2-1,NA,CASSEHDWSRFF,TGTGCCAGCAGTGAACACGATTGGAGCAGGTTCTTC
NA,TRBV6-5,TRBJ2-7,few,CASSYSPMDYEQYF,TGTGCCAGCAGTTACTCCCCCATGGACTACGAGCAGTACTTC
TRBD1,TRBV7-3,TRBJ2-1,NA,CASSRTGTGMRNEQFF,TGTGCCAGCAGCAGAACCGGGACAGGGATGCGAAATGAGCAGTTCTTC
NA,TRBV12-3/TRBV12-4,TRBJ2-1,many,CASSPPLSYNEQFF,TGTGCCAGCAGTCCCCCCCTTAGCTACAATGAGCAGTTCTTC
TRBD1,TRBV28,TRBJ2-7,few,CASTAPGTGGSKSYEQYF,TGTGCCAGCACCGCCCCCGGGACAGGGGGTTCGAAATCCTACGAGCAGTACTTC
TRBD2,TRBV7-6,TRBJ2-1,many,CASSGSGGLRAEQFF,TGTGCCAGCAGCGGTAGCGGGGGGCTGAGGGCCGAGCAGTTCTTC
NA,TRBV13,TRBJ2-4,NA,CASSLVGGRNIQYF,TGTGCCAGCAGCTTAGTGGGAGGTAGGAACATTCAGTACTTC
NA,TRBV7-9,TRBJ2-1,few,CASTERQSSYNEQFF,TGTGCCAGCACGGAGAGACAGAGCTCCTACAATGAGCAGTTCTTC
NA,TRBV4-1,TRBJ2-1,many,CASSHDGAPNNEQFF,TGCGCCAGCAGCCACGACGGTGCCCCAAACAATGAGCAGTTCTTC
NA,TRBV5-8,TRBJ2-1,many,CASSSNAGTYYNEQFF,TGTGCCAGCAGCTCAAACGCCGGGACATATTACAATGAGCAGTTCTTC
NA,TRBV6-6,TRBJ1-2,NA,CASLANYGYTF,TGTGCCAGCTTGGCTAACTATGGCTACACCTTC
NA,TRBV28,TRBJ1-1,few,CASSLGHLAGANTEAFF,TGTGCCAGCAGTTTAGGGCATTTGGCAGGAGCGAACACTGAAGCTTTCTTT
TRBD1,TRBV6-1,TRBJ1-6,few,CASSEEWDRRSPLHF,TGTGCCAGCAGTGAAGAGTGGGACAGACGTTCACCCCTCCACTTT
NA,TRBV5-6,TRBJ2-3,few,CASSFGGDSHTQYF,TGTGCCAGCAGCTTTGGGGGCGACTCACATACGCAGTATTTT
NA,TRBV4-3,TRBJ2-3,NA,CASSLTRIGVGRSDTQYF,TGCGCCAGCAGCCTCACCCGAATCGGGGTTGGGAGATCAGATACGCAGTATTTT
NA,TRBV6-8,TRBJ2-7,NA,CASSYPRGGSYEQYF,TGTGCCAGCAGTTACCCACGAGGAGGGAGCTACGAGCAGTACTTC
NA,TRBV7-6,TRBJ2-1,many,CASTHPGARGQFF,TGTGCCAGCACTCACCCAGGGGCGCGAGGGCAGTTCTTC
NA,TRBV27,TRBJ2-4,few,CASSLRGTERFKNIQYF,TGTGCCAGCAGTTTAAGAGGGACGGAAAGATTCAAAAACATTCAGTACTTC
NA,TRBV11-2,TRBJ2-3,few,CASSLQGTQYF,TGTGCCAGCAGCCTACAGGGTACGCAGTATTTT
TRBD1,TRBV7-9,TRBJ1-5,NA,CDSSLAGGGQPQHF,TGTGACAGCAGCTTAGCAGGGGGCGGTCAGCCCCAGCATTTT
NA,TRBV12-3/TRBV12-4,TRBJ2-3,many,CASSFPDRDTQYF,TGTGCCAGCAGTTTCCCGGACAGAGATACGCAGTATTTT
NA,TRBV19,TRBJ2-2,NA,CASHLGGNTGELFF,TGTGCCAGTCACCTCGGGGGAAACACCGGGGAGCTGTTTTTT
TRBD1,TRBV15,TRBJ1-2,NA,CATSPWTGANYGYTF,TGTGCCACCAGCCCGTGGACAGGAGCTAACTATGGCTACACCTTC
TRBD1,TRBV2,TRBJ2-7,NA,CASIFTGEAHYEQYF,TGTGCCAGCATTTTTACAGGGGAAGCCCACTACGAGCAGTACTTC
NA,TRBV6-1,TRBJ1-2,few,CANEGVSGYTF,TGTGCCAACGAGGGTGTGAGTGGCTACACCTTC
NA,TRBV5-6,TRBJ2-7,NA,CASSPYTYEQYF,TGTGCCAGCAGCCCGTATACCTACGAGCAGTACTTC
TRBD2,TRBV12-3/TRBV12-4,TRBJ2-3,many,CASSAWTSGLLTDTQYF,TGTGCCAGCAGTGCTTGGACTAGCGGGCTACTCACAGATACGCAGTATTTT
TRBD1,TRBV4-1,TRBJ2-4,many,CASSQDGTALAKNIQYF,TGCGCCAGCAGCCAAGATGGGACAGCCCTAGCCAAAAACATTCAGTACTTC
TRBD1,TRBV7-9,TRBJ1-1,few,CASSYGTGRVTEAFF,TGTGCCAGCAGCTACGGGACAGGGCGGGTCACTGAAGCTTTCTTT
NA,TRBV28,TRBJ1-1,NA,CASTTLYVNTEAFF,TGTGCCAGCACCACCCTGTACGTGAACACTGAAGCTTTCTTT
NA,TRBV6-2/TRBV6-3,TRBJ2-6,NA,CASSYDDGALSGANVLTF,TGTGCCAGCAGTTACGATGACGGGGCGCTCTCTGGGGCCAACGTCCTGACTTTC
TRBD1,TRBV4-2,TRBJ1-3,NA,CASSHYKEGARNTIYF,TGTGCCAGCAGCCACTATAAAGAGGGGGCGAGAAACACCATATATTTT
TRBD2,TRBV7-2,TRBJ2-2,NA,CASSGGSGELLF,TGTGCCAGCAGCGGGGGTAGCGGGGAGCTGCTTTTT
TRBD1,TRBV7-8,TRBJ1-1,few,CASSLGRGLLGNTEAFF,TGTGCCAGCAGCTTAGGAAGGGGGCTTTTGGGGAACACTGAAGCTTTCTTT
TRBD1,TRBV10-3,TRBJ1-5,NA,CAISEKTGIGQPQHF,TGTGCCATCAGTGAGAAGACAGGGATCGGTCAGCCCCAGCATTTT
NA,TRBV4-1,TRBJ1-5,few,CASSQAAERVDQPQHF,TGCGCCAGCAGCCAAGCCGCCGAAAGGGTAGACCAGCCCCAGCATTTT
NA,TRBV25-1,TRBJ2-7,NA,CASSEGAGAPYEQYF,TGTGCCAGCAGTGAAGGTGCAGGGGCCCCCTACGAGCAGTACTTC
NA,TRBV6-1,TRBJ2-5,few,CASSLGPSGTQYF,TGTGCCAGCAGTCTGGGACCCAGCGGGACCCAGTACTTC
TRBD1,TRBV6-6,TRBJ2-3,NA,CASTPGQGFADTQYF,TGTGCCAGCACCCCGGGACAGGGGTTCGCAGATACGCAGTATTTT
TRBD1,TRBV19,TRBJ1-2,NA,CASSIPGGPLINYGYTF,TGTGCCAGTAGTATCCCAGGGGGACCTCTAATTAACTATGGCTACACCTTC
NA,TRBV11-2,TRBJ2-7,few,CASSPYRESYEHQYF,TGTGCCAGCAGCCCTTACAGAGAGTCCTACGAGCATCAGTACTTC
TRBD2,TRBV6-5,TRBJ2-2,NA,CASSHWTSGSSWELFF,TGTGCCAGCAGTCATTGGACTAGCGGGTCCTCATGGGAGCTGTTTTTT
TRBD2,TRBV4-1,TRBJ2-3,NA,CASSRETSGGPHGSTDTQYF,TGCGCCAGCAGCCGCGAGACTAGCGGGGGCCCTCATGGGAGCACAGATACGCAGTATTTT
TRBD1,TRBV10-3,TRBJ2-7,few,CAISDRDRDYEQYF,TGTGCCATCAGTGACCGGGACAGGGACTACGAGCAGTACTTC